This paragraph reports one T cell receptor beta chain. Germline V gene data show CDR1 as LGHNT and CDR2 as FRNRAP. This CDR3 has 13 residues. Between the trimmed V and J ends, which lost 6 bases and 4 bases, there was a span of 12 bases. Clones were sequenced by immunoSEQ multiplex PCR, and TCRdb holds only the in-frame ones, with some missing. This sample yields approximately 100,000 clones, of which 65% to 85% are seen a single time; approximately 6.8% belongs to the top ten. This sample stems from a study of blood T cell repertoires in COVID-19. The sequencing input was peripheral blood. This clonotype originated in a man in his sixties with acute or convalescent COVID-19. The chain couples TRBV12-5 to TRBJ1-1, with D perhaps TRBD1 (6 bases). This CDR3 is CASGRQEATEAFF. CDR3 in DNA: TGTGCTAGTGGGAGACAGGAGGCCACTGAAGCTTTCTTT.